This T cell receptor (beta chain) derives from a study of cytomegalovirus exposure and HLA in healthy donors. General observations from the study: Analyzed later, most CMV-associated TCR beta chains appeared HLA-restricted.

The study ran its PCR with 60 Vbeta and 13 Jbeta primers. Assay: immunoSEQ multiplex PCR; the TCRdb copy retains only in-frame clones and omits some. The data contain around 150,000 clones, 78% of them singletons. The ends lost 2 bases at V and 7 bases at J; junction bases unmatched: 7. This CDR3 region has 14 residues. Germline V lookup: CDR1 SGHVS, CDR2 FQNEAQ. Points on this clone: As yet, its antigen is unknown.

The source is a male donor in good health and CMV-seronegative. This sequence joins TRBV7-8 and TRBJ1-2; 7 bases agree with TRBD1. What was sequenced was PBMCs. CDR3 region: CASSLLEGARGYTF. In nucleotides, the CDR3 is TGTGCCAGCAGCTTACTCGAGGGGGCGCGTGGCTACACCTTC.